This TCR beta chain derives from a study of control samples from healthy donors and cancer patients. TCRdb keeps only in-frame clones here, not all; method: immunoSEQ multiplex PCR. The sample includes approximately 190,000 clones, roughly nine tenths of them seen just once. In its sample, this clone was seen once. In germline, CDR1 is SGHVS, CDR2 FQNEAQ. V was clipped by 2 bases and J by 0 bases, with 14 bases between them. This CDR3 contains 16 residues. Sequencing was performed on blood. V and J are TRBV7-8 and TRBJ2-7; a possible D gene is TRBD2 (7 bases). The receptor was isolated from a man aged 25-40 years in good health. The chain's CDR3 is CASSLLGGPTSYEQYF. The CDR3 DNA follows: TGTGCCAGCAGCTTACTCGGGGGGCCCACCTCCTACGAGCAGTACTTC.